Listed here is a single T cell receptor (beta chain). CDR3 length equals 14 residues. From germline, CDR1 is MNHEY and CDR2 SMNVEV (reference sequence). Trimming cost V 3 bases and J 0 bases, with 9 bases left between them. This entry is derived from a study of tumor T cells in aggressive B-cell lymphoma. Generated by immunoSEQ multiplex PCR, the TCRdb table keeps only in-frame clones and is missing some. The sample lists fewer than 3,000 clones, roughly 95% seen once, with 2.5% to 3% in the top ten. What was sequenced was tumor tissue. The rearrangement joins TRBV27 to TRBJ2-7; possible D gene TRBD1, 6 bases. This receptor was taken from an adult with diffuse large B cell lymphoma. The CDR3 region has the DNA TGTGCCAGCAGTTTTGGGGGCCCCTCCTACGAGCAGTACTTC. Translation gives CASSFGGPSYEQYF.